The clone carrying this T cell receptor beta chain appeared a few times. This sample was included in a study of response to subunit inactivated influenza vaccine. TCRdb redid the calling of the RT-PCR reads with MiXCR, one entry per CDR3 protein. The sample holds roughly 620,000 distinct CDR3 sequences, about 10% seen once. These records were also assigned to another study, of T cells expressing NK-cell markers. That source adds: UMIs accompanied the 5'RACE template switching by which TCR beta cDNA was made.

The sequenced sample was PBMCs from blood, obtained on the day of vaccination. The TCR sequence derives from a man between 45 and 60 years old who received an inactivated influenza vaccine.

The CDR3 DNA is TGTGCCACCAGTGGCCGGGACAGGGGGTTCGGACCCGGGGAGCTGTTTTTT. It encodes CATSGRDRGFGPGELFF. This chain joins TRBV24-1 and TRBJ2-2, with 11 positions matching TRBD1. The germline gives CDR1 KGHDR, CDR2 SFDVKD. CDR3 length equals 17 residues. With 5 bases clipped from V and 6 bases from J, the junction kept 10 bases outside the gene matches.